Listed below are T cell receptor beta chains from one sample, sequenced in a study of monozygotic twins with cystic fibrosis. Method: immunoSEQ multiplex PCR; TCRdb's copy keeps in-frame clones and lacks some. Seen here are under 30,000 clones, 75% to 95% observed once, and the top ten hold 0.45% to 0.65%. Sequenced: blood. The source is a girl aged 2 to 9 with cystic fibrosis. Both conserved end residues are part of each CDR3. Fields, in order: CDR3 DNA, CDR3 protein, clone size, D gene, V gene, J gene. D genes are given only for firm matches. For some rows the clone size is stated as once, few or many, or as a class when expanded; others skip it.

TGCGCCAGCAGCTTAGTAGGGGGGCTAGAGTTCTTC,CASSLVGGLEFF,.,.,TRBV5-1,TRBJ2-1
TGTGCCTCCTTAGGGGGGACAGGGGTAAGTTCCGGGGAGCTGTTTTTT,CASLGGTGVSSGELFF,.,TRBD1,TRBV30,TRBJ2-2
TGTGCCAGCAGTTCTCCGGGACTTAACACAGATACGCAGTATTTT,CASSSPGLNTDTQYF,.,.,TRBV27,TRBJ2-3
TGTGCCTGGAGTTTTCGGGGGAATCAGCCCCAGCATTTT,CAWSFRGNQPQHF,.,.,TRBV30,TRBJ1-5
TGTGCCAGCCTGCGGGGGAGGGGAAACACCATATATTTT,CASLRGRGNTIYF,.,.,TRBV6-5,TRBJ1-3
TGTGCCAGCAGCTTAGCGCCGGGACAGTCCCATAGCTACACCTTC,CASSLAPGQSHSYTF,.,TRBD1,TRBV7-2,TRBJ1-2
TGTGCCACCAGCAGAGTAGTAGGCAGGGGGCGCACTGAAGCTTTCTTT,CATSRVVGRGRTEAFF,.,TRBD1,TRBV15,TRBJ1-1
TGTGCCAGTAGTATAGTATGGAGGAACACCGGGGAGCTGTTTTTT,CASSIVWRNTGELFF,.,.,TRBV19,TRBJ2-2
TGTGCCAGCAGCTTAGGGGTGAACACTGAAGCTTTCTTT,CASSLGVNTEAFF,.,.,TRBV13,TRBJ1-1
TGTGCCAGCACCACACTGCTGAACACTGAAGCTTTCTTT,CASTTLLNTEAFF,once,.,TRBV25-1,TRBJ1-1
TGCAGCGCCCCGGGACGCCGCTCCTACAATGAGCAGTTCTTC,CSAPGRRSYNEQFF,once,.,TRBV29-1,TRBJ2-1
TGTGCCAGCAGTTATCGGGGGGAAGAGGGTACAGATACGCAGTATTTT,CASSYRGEEGTDTQYF,.,TRBD2,TRBV6-5,TRBJ2-3
TGTGCCAGCAGTGATCACGGGGGCACGGAAGAGACCCAGTACTTC,CASSDHGGTEETQYF,.,.,TRBV6-1,TRBJ2-5
TGTGCCAGCAGTGAAGGGCATTACACCGGGGAGCTGTTTTTT,CASSEGHYTGELFF,.,.,TRBV2,TRBJ2-2
TGTGCCAGCAGCTTTTGGGGGACCGGGGAGCTGTTTTTT,CASSFWGTGELFF,.,.,TRBV5-4,TRBJ2-2
TGTGCCAGCACCAGAACAGGGTTCCCCTCTGGGGCCAACGTCCTGACTTTC,CASTRTGFPSGANVLTF,.,.,TRBV19,TRBJ2-6
TGTGCCTGGAGTGTACGGGGGGGTGCAACTAATGAAAAACTGTTTTTT,CAWSVRGGATNEKLFF,.,.,TRBV30,TRBJ1-4
TGTGCCACCAGCGGGGGCTCCAGGACCCAGTACTTC,CATSGGSRTQYF,.,.,TRBV15,TRBJ2-5
TGTGCCAGCAGCGCCCGGACAGGGGTAGCCACTGAAGCTTTCTTT,CASSARTGVATEAFF,.,TRBD1,TRBV7-2,TRBJ1-1
TGTGCCAGCAGCTTAGGTGCGCGCTCCTACGAGCAGTACTTC,CASSLGARSYEQYF,.,.,TRBV13,TRBJ2-7
TGTGCCAGCAGCCCAAGACAGGGGTCGGTTGAAAAACTGTTTTTT,CASSPRQGSVEKLFF,.,TRBD1,TRBV9,TRBJ1-4
TGTGCCAGCAGCTTAGGGGACCTAGTTTATGGCTACACCTTC,CASSLGDLVYGYTF,.,.,TRBV7-2,TRBJ1-2
TGCGCCAGCAGCCAAGAGTCAGGGGCCGACGTGCCCACCTTC,CASSQESGADVPTF,.,.,TRBV4-3,TRBJ1-2
TGTGCCAGCAGCTTAGCCGGACAGTCAACCGGGGAGCTGTTTTTT,CASSLAGQSTGELFF,.,.,TRBV11-2,TRBJ2-2
TGTGCCAGTAGTATAGTTGGAGGAACCTACGAGCAGTACTTC,CASSIVGGTYEQYF,.,.,TRBV19,TRBJ2-7
TGTGCCAGCAGTACACGAGATACGCAGTATTTT,CASSTRDTQYF,.,.,TRBV6-6,TRBJ2-3
TGTGCCAGCAGCCAAGATAGAAAGATTAAGGAGACTCGGCTTGATTCACCCCTCCACTTT,CASSQDRKIKETRLDSPLHF,.,.,TRBV4-2,TRBJ1-6
TGCGCCAGCAGCCCCTCTCCGGGACTCGTCAACGAGCAGTACTTC,CASSPSPGLVNEQYF,.,.,TRBV5-1,TRBJ2-7
TGTGCCAGCAGCCCAAACGGTGGAAACACCATATATTTT,CASSPNGGNTIYF,.,.,TRBV14,TRBJ1-3
TGTGCCAGTAGTATAATGGCCCGGGGCAATCAGCCCCAGCATTTT,CASSIMARGNQPQHF,.,.,TRBV19,TRBJ1-5
TGTGCCAGCAGTGACCTGGGGGAAAAACTGTTTTTT,CASSDLGEKLFF,.,.,TRBV6-1,TRBJ1-4
TGCAGCGTTGAAGATCGCGGCAGGGCTAACTATGGCTACACCTTC,CSVEDRGRANYGYTF,.,.,TRBV29-1,TRBJ1-2
TGTGCCAGCAGTTACAAGCGGACGGGATACACTGAAGCTTTCTTT,CASSYKRTGYTEAFF,once,.,TRBV6-5,TRBJ1-1
TGCGCCAGCAGCCAAGGCCCCAACCATATGGATGGCTACACCTTC,CASSQGPNHMDGYTF,.,.,TRBV4-1,TRBJ1-2
TGTGCCAGCAGCCCCCGGACAGGAAGGGGCACTGAAGCTTTCTTT,CASSPRTGRGTEAFF,.,TRBD1,TRBV9,TRBJ1-1
TGCAGCGTCCGGGGGGACCGAGACAATGAGCAGTTCTTC,CSVRGDRDNEQFF,.,TRBD2,TRBV29-1,TRBJ2-1
TGCGCCAGCAGCCAAGACGCGGGGGCGAGGTCGGATTCACCCCTCCACTTT,CASSQDAGARSDSPLHF,few,.,TRBV4-3,TRBJ1-6
TGTGCCAGCAGTTCATCCCCTCAAGAGCCCCAGCATTTT,CASSSSPQEPQHF,.,.,TRBV6-4,TRBJ1-5
TGTGCCAGCAGTGCACCCAACAAACACGCTAACTATGGCTACACCTTC,CASSAPNKHANYGYTF,once,.,TRBV2,TRBJ1-2
TGTGCCAGCAGCCAGACGTATAGCAATCAGCCCCAGCATTTT,CASSQTYSNQPQHF,.,.,TRBV6-5,TRBJ1-5
TGTGCCAGCAGTTCGTGGGGACAGGGTGGAAACACCATATATTTT,CASSSWGQGGNTIYF,.,TRBD1,TRBV6-5,TRBJ1-3
TGTGCCAGCAGGGCCGTAGCCGGGGACACAGATACGCAGTATTTT,CASRAVAGDTDTQYF,.,.,TRBV2,TRBJ2-3
TGTGCCAGCAGGCGGCAAGAAAACTCCTACAATGAGCAGTTCTTC,CASRRQENSYNEQFF,few,.,TRBV6-5,TRBJ2-1
TGTGCCAGCAGCTTAGTACAGGGGGGCGCTGAAGCTTTCTTT,CASSLVQGGAEAFF,.,TRBD1,TRBV7-9,TRBJ1-1
TGTGCCAGCAGCTTGGGGCCAGACAGGTACTATGGCTACACCTTC,CASSLGPDRYYGYTF,once,.,TRBV5-4,TRBJ1-2
TGTGCCAGCAGCGTAGGATTACAGAGCTCCTACAATGAGCAGTTCTTC,CASSVGLQSSYNEQFF,.,.,TRBV9,TRBJ2-1